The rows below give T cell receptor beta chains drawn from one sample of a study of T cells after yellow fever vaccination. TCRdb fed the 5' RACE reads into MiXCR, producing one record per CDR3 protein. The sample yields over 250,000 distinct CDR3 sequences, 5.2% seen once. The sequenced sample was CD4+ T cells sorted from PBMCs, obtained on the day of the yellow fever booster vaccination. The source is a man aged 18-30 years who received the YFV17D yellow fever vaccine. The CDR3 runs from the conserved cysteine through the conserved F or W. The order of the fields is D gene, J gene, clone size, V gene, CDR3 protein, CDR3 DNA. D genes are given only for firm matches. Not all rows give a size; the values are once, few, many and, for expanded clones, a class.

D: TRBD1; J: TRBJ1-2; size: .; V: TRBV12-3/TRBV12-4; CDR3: CASTRDRDYGYTF; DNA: TGTGCCAGCACCAGGGACAGGGACTATGGCTACACCTTC
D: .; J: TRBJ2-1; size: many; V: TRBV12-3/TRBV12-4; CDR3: CASSRGRYNEQFF; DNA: TGTGCCAGCAGCCGGGGCCGCTACAATGAGCAGTTCTTC
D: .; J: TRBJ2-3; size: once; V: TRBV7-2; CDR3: CASSETVKTDTQYF; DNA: TGTGCCAGCAGCGAGACAGTGAAGACAGATACGCAGTATTTT
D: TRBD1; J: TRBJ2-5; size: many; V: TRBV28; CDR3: CASKKGQQETQYF; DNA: TGTGCCAGCAAGAAGGGACAGCAAGAGACCCAGTACTTC
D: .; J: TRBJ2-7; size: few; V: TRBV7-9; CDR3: CASSLEWEQYF; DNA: TGTGCCAGCAGCTTAGAGTGGGAGCAGTACTTC
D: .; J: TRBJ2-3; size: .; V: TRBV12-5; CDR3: CASGFTGTDTQYF; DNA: TGTGCTAGTGGTTTTACAGGCACAGATACGCAGTATTTT
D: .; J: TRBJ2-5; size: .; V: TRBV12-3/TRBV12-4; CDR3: CASSLRQGSLQETQYF; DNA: TGTGCCAGCAGTTTAAGGCAGGGGAGCCTCCAAGAGACCCAGTACTTC
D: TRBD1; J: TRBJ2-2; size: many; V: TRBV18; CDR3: CASSPQEGAPTGELFF; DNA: TGTGCCAGCTCACCTCAAGAGGGGGCCCCAACCGGGGAGCTGTTTTTT
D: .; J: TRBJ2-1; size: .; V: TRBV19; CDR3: CASSGSGQGYNEQFF; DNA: TGTGCCAGTAGTGGGTCGGGGCAGGGTTACAATGAGCAGTTCTTC
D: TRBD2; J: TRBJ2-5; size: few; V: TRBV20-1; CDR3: CSASAGGRETQYF; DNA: TGCAGTGCTAGCGCGGGGGGGCGGGAGACCCAGTACTTC
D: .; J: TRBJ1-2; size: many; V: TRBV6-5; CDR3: CASSYRGYGYTF; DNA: TGTGCCAGCAGTTACAGGGGCTATGGCTACACCTTC
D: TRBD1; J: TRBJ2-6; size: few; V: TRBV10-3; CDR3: CAISPTGGPSGANVLTF; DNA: TGTGCCATCAGCCCGACAGGGGGCCCCTCTGGGGCCAACGTCCTGACTTTC
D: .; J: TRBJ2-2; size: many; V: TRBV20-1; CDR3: CSARDRVRGTGELFF; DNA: TGCAGTGCTAGAGATAGGGTCCGTGGCACCGGGGAGCTGTTTTTT
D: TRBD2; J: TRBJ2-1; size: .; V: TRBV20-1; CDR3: CSAVSAGAGNEQFF; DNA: TGCAGTGCTGTCTCAGCGGGGGCCGGCAATGAGCAGTTCTTC
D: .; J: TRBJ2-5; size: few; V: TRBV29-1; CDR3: CSARPVGALGTQYF; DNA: TGCAGCGCCCGGCCCGTGGGGGCATTGGGGACCCAGTACTTC
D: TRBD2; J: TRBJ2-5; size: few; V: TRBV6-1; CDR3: CASRRAGGGTQYF; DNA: TGTGCCAGCAGGAGGGCTGGGGGGGGTACCCAGTACTTC
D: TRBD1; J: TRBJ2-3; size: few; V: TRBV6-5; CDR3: CASSYSGDRGQGTQYF; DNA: TGTGCCAGCAGTTACTCGGGAGACAGGGGCCAAGGTACGCAGTATTTT
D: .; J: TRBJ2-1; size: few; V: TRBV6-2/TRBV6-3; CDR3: CASSYRTPGEQFF; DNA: TGTGCCAGCAGTTACCGGACCCCGGGTGAGCAGTTCTTC
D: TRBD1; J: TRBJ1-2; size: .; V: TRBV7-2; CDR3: CASSFGTGLYGYTF; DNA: TGTGCCAGCAGCTTTGGGACAGGTCTCTATGGCTACACCTTC
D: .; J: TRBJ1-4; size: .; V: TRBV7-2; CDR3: CASSPSPATNEKLFF; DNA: TGTGCCAGCAGCCCTAGCCCCGCAACTAATGAAAAACTGTTTTTT
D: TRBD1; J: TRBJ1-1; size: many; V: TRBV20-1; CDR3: CSARAVRQGTMMNTEAFF; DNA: TGCAGTGCTAGGGCAGTTCGACAGGGCACAATGATGAACACTGAAGCTTTCTTT
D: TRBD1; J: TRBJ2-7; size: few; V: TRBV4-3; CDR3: CASSQSPGQGSEQYF; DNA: TGCGCCAGCAGCCAAAGTCCGGGACAGGGAAGCGAGCAGTACTTC
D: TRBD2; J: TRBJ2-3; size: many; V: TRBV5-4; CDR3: CASSRRTSGEDTQYF; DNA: TGTGCCAGCAGCAGACGGACTAGCGGGGAGGATACGCAGTATTTT
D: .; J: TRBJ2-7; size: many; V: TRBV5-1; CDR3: CASSSEGATTGEQYF; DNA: TGCGCCAGCAGCTCCGAAGGGGCCACTACGGGGGAGCAGTACTTC
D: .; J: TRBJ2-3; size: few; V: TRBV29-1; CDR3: CSAKSTDTQYF; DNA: TGCAGCGCGAAGAGCACAGATACGCAGTATTTT
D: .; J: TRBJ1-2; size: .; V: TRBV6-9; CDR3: CASRGPAGANYGYTF; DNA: TGTGCCAGCAGAGGTCCGGCAGGGGCTAACTATGGCTACACCTTC
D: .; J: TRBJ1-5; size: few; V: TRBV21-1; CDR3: CASSKVCRDNQPQHF; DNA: TGTGCCAGCAGCAAAGTATGCAGGGACAATCAGCCCCAGCATTTT
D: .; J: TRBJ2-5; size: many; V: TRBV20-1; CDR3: CSARGPNTGRQETQYF; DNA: TGCAGTGCTAGAGGTCCAAACACGGGCCGACAAGAGACCCAGTACTTC
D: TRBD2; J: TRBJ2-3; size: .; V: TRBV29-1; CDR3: CSVEMAVGGDTQYF; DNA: TGCAGCGTTGAGATGGCAGTCGGGGGGGATACGCAGTATTTT
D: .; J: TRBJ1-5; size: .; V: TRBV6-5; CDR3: CASSRKGYSNQPQHF; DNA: TGTGCCAGCAGCAGGAAAGGGTATAGCAATCAGCCCCAGCATTTT
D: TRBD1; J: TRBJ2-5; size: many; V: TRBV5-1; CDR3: CASSFTGDVQETQYF; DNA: TGCGCCAGCAGCTTTACAGGGGACGTCCAAGAGACCCAGTACTTC
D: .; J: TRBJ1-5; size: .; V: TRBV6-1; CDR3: CASSPVGGLGGQPQHF; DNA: TGTGCCAGCAGTCCGGTGGGGGGCCTGGGCGGTCAGCCCCAGCATTTT
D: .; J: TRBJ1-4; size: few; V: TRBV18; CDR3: CASSPQGLAEKLFF; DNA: TGTGCCAGCTCACCACAGGGGCTCGCTGAAAAACTGTTTTTT
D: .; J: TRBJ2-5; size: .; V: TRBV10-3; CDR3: CAISVRTEETQYF; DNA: TGTGCCATCAGTGTTCGTACAGAAGAGACCCAGTACTTC
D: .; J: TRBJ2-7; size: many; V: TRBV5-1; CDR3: CASSLEVKTYEQYF; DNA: TGCGCCAGCAGCTTGGAGGTCAAGACCTACGAGCAGTACTTC
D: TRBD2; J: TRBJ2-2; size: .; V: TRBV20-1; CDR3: CSAISGGVTGELFF; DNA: TGCAGTGCTATTAGCGGGGGGGTCACCGGGGAGCTGTTTTTT
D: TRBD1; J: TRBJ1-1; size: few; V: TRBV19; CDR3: CASSPGGTNTEAFF; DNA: TGTGCCAGTAGTCCAGGGGGGACGAACACTGAAGCTTTCTTT
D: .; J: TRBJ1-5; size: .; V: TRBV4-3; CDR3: CASSQEGSQPQHF; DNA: TGCGCCAGCAGCCAAGAGGGCAGTCAGCCCCAGCATTTT
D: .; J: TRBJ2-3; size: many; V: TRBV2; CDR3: CASSPTSSTDTQYF; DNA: TGTGCCAGCAGTCCGACCTCCAGCACAGATACGCAGTATTTT
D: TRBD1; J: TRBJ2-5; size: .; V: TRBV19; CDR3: CASSIGDRGGRETQYF; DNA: TGTGCCAGTAGTATAGGTGACAGGGGCGGGCGGGAGACCCAGTACTTC
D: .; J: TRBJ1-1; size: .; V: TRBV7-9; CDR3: CASSLGTGRMNTEAFF; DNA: TGTGCCAGCAGCTTAGGAACAGGCCGCATGAACACTGAAGCTTTCTTT
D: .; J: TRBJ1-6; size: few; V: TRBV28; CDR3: CASSFIDSPLHF; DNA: TGTGCCAGCAGTTTTATAGATTCACCCCTCCACTTT
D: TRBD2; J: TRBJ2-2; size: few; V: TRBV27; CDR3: CASSLVPRASGNTGELFF; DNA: TGTGCCAGCAGTTTAGTCCCTAGGGCTAGCGGGAACACCGGGGAGCTGTTTTTT
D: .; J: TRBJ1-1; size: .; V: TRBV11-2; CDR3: CASSLDRGGLEAFF; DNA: TGTGCCAGCAGCTTAGACCGGGGAGGCCTTGAAGCTTTCTTT
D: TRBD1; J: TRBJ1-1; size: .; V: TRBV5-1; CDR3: CASSLEARTGDTEAFF; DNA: TGCGCCAGCAGCTTGGAGGCCCGGACAGGGGACACTGAAGCTTTCTTT
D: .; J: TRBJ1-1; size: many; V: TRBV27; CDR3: CASSLSRRAGAGRAEAFF; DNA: TGTGCCAGCAGTTTATCGCGTAGGGCAGGGGCCGGGAGGGCTGAAGCTTTCTTT
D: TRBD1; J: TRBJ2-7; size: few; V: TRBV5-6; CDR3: CASSWDRDSEQYF; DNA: TGTGCCAGCAGCTGGGACAGGGACAGCGAGCAGTACTTC
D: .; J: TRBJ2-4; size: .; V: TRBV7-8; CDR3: CASSPKASLAKNIQYF; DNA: TGTGCCAGCAGCCCAAAGGCCTCCCTAGCCAAAAACATTCAGTACTTC